The clone carrying this T cell receptor (beta chain) showed up just a few times. Antigen unknown. The treatment is: oral pan-JAK inhibitor, 5-10 mg twice daily. Researchers gathered lesional scalp punch biopsies and peripheral blood from patients with alopecia areata. cDNA reverse transcribed from extracted RNA served as the sequencing template. The data were produced by immunoSEQ multiplex PCR, yet TCRdb's version contains in-frame clones alone and is incomplete. The sample yields fewer than 250,000 clones, just under 65% seen once. These data belong to a study of CD8+ T cells in alopecia areata. Study results and limitations: Alphabeta T cells residing in normal skin are also sequenced in scalp samples.

CDR1 is SGHNT and CDR2 is YYREEE in the germline V gene (reference sequence). V shed 3 bases, J shed 5 bases, and the junction held 7 bases outside the gene matches. This CDR3 region has 15 residues. This clonotype originated in a human donor with alopecia areata. This chain joins TRBV5-4 and TRBJ2-2; TRBD2 matches 7 bases. Specimen: CD4+ T cells sorted from blood, collected between weeks 49 and 50, from a patient treated with tofacitinib. CDR3 nucleotide sequence: TGTGCCAGCAGCTATGAAAGCGGGATGACCGGGGAGCTGTTTTTT. It codes for CASSYESGMTGELFF. The variable domain in full, with the rest retrieved from reference TRBV5-4 and TRBJ2-2, is ETGVTQSPTHLIKTRGQQVTLRCSSQSGHNTVSWYQQALGQGPQFIFQYYREEENGRGNFPPRFSGLQFPNYSSELNVNALELDDSALYLCASSYESGMTGELFFGEGSRLTVL.